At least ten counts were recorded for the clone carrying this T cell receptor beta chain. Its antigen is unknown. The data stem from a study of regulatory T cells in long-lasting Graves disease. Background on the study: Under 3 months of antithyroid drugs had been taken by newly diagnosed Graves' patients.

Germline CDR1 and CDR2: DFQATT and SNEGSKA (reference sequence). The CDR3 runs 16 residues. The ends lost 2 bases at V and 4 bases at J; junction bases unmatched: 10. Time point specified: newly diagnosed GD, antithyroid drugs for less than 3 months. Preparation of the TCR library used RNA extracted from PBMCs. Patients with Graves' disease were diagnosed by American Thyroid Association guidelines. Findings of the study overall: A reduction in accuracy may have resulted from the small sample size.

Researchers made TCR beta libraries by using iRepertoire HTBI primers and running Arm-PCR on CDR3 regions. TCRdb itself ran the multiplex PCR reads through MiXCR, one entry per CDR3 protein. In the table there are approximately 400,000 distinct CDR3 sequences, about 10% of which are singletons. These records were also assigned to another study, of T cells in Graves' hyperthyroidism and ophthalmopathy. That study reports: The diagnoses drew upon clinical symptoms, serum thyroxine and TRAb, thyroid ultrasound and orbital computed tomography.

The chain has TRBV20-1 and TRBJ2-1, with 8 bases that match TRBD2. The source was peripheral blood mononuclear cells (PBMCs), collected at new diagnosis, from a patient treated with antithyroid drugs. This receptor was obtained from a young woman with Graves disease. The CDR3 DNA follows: TGCAGTGCTAGACCAATACTAGCGGAGGGTTACAATGAGCAGTTCTTC. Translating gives CSARPILAEGYNEQFF.